The rows below give T cell receptor beta chains drawn from one sample of a study of response to subunit inactivated influenza vaccine. TCRdb ran MiXCR on the RT-PCR reads and lists one entry per CDR3 protein. Found here are about 700,000 distinct CDR3 sequences, approximately 14% of them singletons; the top ten hold 11%. The sample in question was PBMCs from blood, obtained roughly 12 days after vaccination. The receptor source for this set is a man aged 45-60 years who received an inactivated influenza vaccine. Each CDR3 is given with its conserved first and last residue. D genes are given only for firm matches. Size tells how often a clone was seen (once, few, many) or the class of an expanded clone, and some rows leave it out.

D gene	V gene	clone size	J gene	CDR3 protein	CDR3 DNA
NA	TRBV12-3/TRBV12-4	NA	TRBJ1-4	CASSPTGDEKLFF	TGTGCCAGCAGCCCAACCGGGGATGAAAAACTGTTTTTT
NA	TRBV10-3	NA	TRBJ1-6	CAISESERNNSPLHF	TGTGCCATCAGTGAGTCGGAGCGGAATAATTCACCCCTCCACTTT
NA	TRBV19	NA	TRBJ1-3	CASATGSGNTIYF	TGTGCCAGTGCGACAGGCTCTGGAAACACCATATATTTT
NA	TRBV6-5	few	TRBJ1-1	CASSYSSSMNTEAFF	TGTGCCAGCAGTTACTCATCCTCAATGAACACTGAAGCTTTCTTT
NA	TRBV3-1	NA	TRBJ2-5	CASSLLTDTQETQYF	TGTGCCAGCAGCCTGCTGACAGACACGCAAGAGACCCAGTACTTC
TRBD2	TRBV29-1	NA	TRBJ2-2	CSAERLAGGSTGELFF	TGCAGCGCCGAGCGACTAGCGGGAGGGAGCACCGGGGAGCTGTTTTTT
NA	TRBV7-7	few	TRBJ1-4	CASSLYVNEKLFF	TGTGCTAGCAGCCTATATGTAAATGAAAAACTGTTTTTT
TRBD2	TRBV10-3	few	TRBJ2-1	CAISDPGGESGQLF	TGTGCCATCAGTGATCCGGGAGGGGAATCTGGGCAGCTCTTC
NA	TRBV27	few	TRBJ2-2	CASSLQTVNTGELFF	TGTGCCAGCAGTTTACAAACAGTGAACACCGGGGAGCTGTTTTTT
TRBD1	TRBV6-5	few	TRBJ2-1	CASGYRTGDFFDEQFF	TGTGCCAGCGGCTACCGGACAGGGGACTTTTTCGATGAGCAGTTCTTC
NA	TRBV5-1	many	TRBJ2-7	CASSLPGTYEQYF	TGCGCCAGCAGCTTGCCCGGAACCTACGAGCAGTACTTC
NA	TRBV11-2	NA	TRBJ2-7	CASSFVAWHEQYF	TGTGCCAGCAGCTTTGTCGCCTGGCACGAGCAGTACTTC
TRBD1	TRBV7-6	NA	TRBJ2-2	CASSLGTGVAAGELFF	TGTGCCAGCAGCTTAGGGACAGGGGTTGCGGCCGGGGAGCTGTTTTTT
NA	TRBV7-9	few	TRBJ1-2	CASSPSGEGYGYTF	TGTGCCAGCAGCCCCTCAGGGGAGGGCTATGGCTACACCTTC
TRBD2	TRBV11-2	NA	TRBJ2-7	CASSLEARRTSGSYEQYF	TGTGCCAGCAGCTTAGAAGCGCGTAGGACTAGCGGGAGTTACGAGCAGTACTTC
TRBD2	TRBV5-1	NA	TRBJ2-1	CASRQQRGNNEQFF	TGCGCCAGCAGACAACAGCGGGGGAACAATGAGCAGTTCTTC
NA	TRBV15	NA	TRBJ2-7	CATSRVPTDYEQYF	TGTGCCACCAGCAGAGTCCCGACGGACTACGAGCAGTACTTC
NA	TRBV15	many	TRBJ2-5	CATSSRNGETQYF	TGTGCCACCAGCAGTCGTAACGGGGAGACCCAGTACTTC
TRBD2	TRBV20-1	NA	TRBJ2-7	CSVPMTSGSSWEQYF	TGCAGTGTCCCCATGACTAGCGGGAGTTCTTGGGAGCAGTACTTC
TRBD2	TRBV20-1	few	TRBJ2-5	CSATLAGEIQETQYF	TGCAGTGCGACACTAGCGGGGGAGATCCAAGAGACCCAGTACTTC
TRBD2	TRBV4-2	few	TRBJ2-3	CASSQAIAGGWDTQYF	TGTGCCAGCAGCCAAGCCATTGCGGGAGGATGGGATACGCAGTATTTT
TRBD2	TRBV10-3	few	TRBJ2-2	CATIAGPNTGELFF	TGTGCCACAATAGCGGGGCCGAACACCGGGGAGCTGTTTTTT
TRBD1	TRBV6-1	NA	TRBJ2-7	CASRVGTGTYEQYF	TGTGCCAGCAGAGTGGGGACAGGGACCTACGAGCAGTACTTC
NA	TRBV7-6	NA	TRBJ2-3	CASSFPATDTQYF	TGTGCCAGCAGCTTCCCGGCGACAGATACGCAGTATTTT
TRBD2	TRBV7-2	NA	TRBJ2-7	CASSTPTSGGFYEQYF	TGTGCCAGCAGCACACCCACTAGCGGGGGGTTTTACGAGCAGTACTTC
TRBD2	TRBV9	NA	TRBJ2-1	CASSVTGLAGLRREQFF	TGTGCCAGCAGCGTAACGGGACTAGCGGGGCTTAGACGGGAGCAGTTCTTC
NA	TRBV6-5	few	TRBJ2-4	CASSSTSNIAKNIQYF	TGTGCCAGCAGTTCCACTAGCAATATAGCCAAAAACATTCAGTACTTC
TRBD2	TRBV7-2	NA	TRBJ2-7	CASSLTSASSYEQYF	TGTGCCAGCAGCTTAACTAGCGCAAGCTCCTACGAGCAGTACTTC
NA	TRBV30	NA	TRBJ2-7	CAWSGSSPAEQYF	TGTGCCTGGAGTGGATCAAGCCCTGCCGAGCAGTACTTC
TRBD2	TRBV27	NA	TRBJ2-1	CASPPPRGRGPYNEQFF	TGTGCCAGCCCTCCTCCCCGCGGGAGAGGGCCCTACAATGAGCAGTTCTTC
NA	TRBV2	few	TRBJ2-2	CASSRRRGTGELFF	TGTGCCAGCAGTCGGAGGAGGGGTACCGGGGAGCTGTTTTTT
TRBD1	TRBV2	NA	TRBJ2-3	CASRSGTGSDTQYF	TGTGCCAGCAGGTCCGGGACAGGGTCAGATACGCAGTATTTT
NA	TRBV28	many	TRBJ2-1	CASSLSTRGARYNEQFF	TGTGCCAGCAGTTTAAGTACTCGAGGGGCACGATACAATGAGCAGTTCTTC
TRBD1	TRBV20-1	NA	TRBJ2-7	CSARRDRGYYEQYF	TGCAGTGCACGCCGGGACAGGGGGTACTACGAGCAGTACTTC
TRBD1	TRBV12-3/TRBV12-4	many	TRBJ2-1	CASNGDRAYNEQFF	TGTGCCAGCAACGGGGACAGGGCCTACAATGAGCAGTTCTTC
NA	TRBV6-1	NA	TRBJ2-7	CASSESGTGVYEQYF	TGTGCCAGCAGTGAAAGTGGGACGGGTGTTTACGAGCAGTACTTC
TRBD1	TRBV24-1	many	TRBJ2-3	CATRDSGETDTQYF	TGTGCCACGAGGGACAGTGGGGAGACTGATACGCAGTATTTT
NA	TRBV6-2/TRBV6-3	few	TRBJ2-1	CATEWGNKNNEQFF	TGTGCCACGGAATGGGGAAATAAGAACAATGAGCAGTTCTTC
TRBD1	TRBV5-1	few	TRBJ2-3	CASSLKLTGPTDTQYF	TGCGCCAGCAGCTTGAAGTTGACAGGGCCCACAGATACGCAGTATTTT
NA	TRBV4-1	few	TRBJ1-3	CASSQGGQPSSGNTIYF	TGCGCCAGCAGCCAAGGTGGACAGCCAAGCTCTGGAAACACCATATATTTT
TRBD1	TRBV7-9	NA	TRBJ2-7	CASSLGGAGTGVYEQYF	TGTGCCAGCAGCTTAGGAGGTGCCGGGACAGGGGTGTACGAGCAGTACTTC
NA	TRBV7-9	few	TRBJ1-1	CASSLSETEAFF	TGTGCCAGCAGCTTATCTGAGACTGAAGCTTTCTTT
TRBD1	TRBV25-1	many	TRBJ2-7	CASSEYWGTGAYEQYF	TGTGCCAGCAGTGAATATTGGGGGACAGGGGCCTACGAGCAGTACTTC
NA	TRBV5-1	NA	TRBJ2-7	CASRRTTAGYEQYF	TGCGCCAGCCGGCGCACGACCGCCGGGTACGAGCAGTACTTC
NA	TRBV7-2	NA	TRBJ2-5	CASWLQASQETQYF	TGTGCCAGCTGGTTGCAGGCCTCACAAGAGACCCAGTACTTC
TRBD1	TRBV6-2/TRBV6-3	NA	TRBJ2-3	CASSSPGQGPLATQYF	TGTGCCAGCAGCAGCCCAGGACAGGGGCCGTTGGCTACGCAGTATTTT
NA	TRBV5-5	NA	TRBJ2-3	CASSSIGNTQYF	TGTGCCAGCAGCTCCATTGGGAATACGCAGTATTTT